This TCR beta chain was documented in a study of beta chain features in type 1 diabetes. Study summary: Cell yields, gender and age were comparable in patients and healthy donors.

As concerns this clone: What it recognizes is unknown.

Sequenced material consisted of expressed TCRB transcripts (all of the isolated RNA was reverse transcribed). Clones were sequenced by immunoSEQ multiplex PCR, and TCRdb holds only the in-frame ones, with some missing. This sample yields about 240,000 clones, of which 14% are seen a single time; 0.015% to 0.02% belongs to the top ten. Study-wide points: For TCRB rearrangement, an influence of HLA type remained unresolved here. For Type 1 diabetes patients, all four CD4+ subsets carried TCRB CDR3s that were moderately but significantly shorter. VDJ junctions from patients with type 1 diabetes contained fewer insertions and more deletions.

CDR3 size: 16 residues. V lost 5 bases, J lost 4 bases, and 20 bases lay in between. Germline CDR1 is LNHDA and CDR2 is SQIVND (reference sequence). The receptor's source is a man aged 25 to 40 with type 1 diabetes. The chain carries TRBV19 and TRBJ2-5; perhaps TRBD2 as D (6 bases). Material: naive CD4+ T cells from blood. CDR3 region: CASSRGEVGPGETQYF. Here the CDR3 DNA reads TGTGCCAGTAGTCGCGGGGAGGTAGGACCCGGAGAGACCCAGTACTTC.